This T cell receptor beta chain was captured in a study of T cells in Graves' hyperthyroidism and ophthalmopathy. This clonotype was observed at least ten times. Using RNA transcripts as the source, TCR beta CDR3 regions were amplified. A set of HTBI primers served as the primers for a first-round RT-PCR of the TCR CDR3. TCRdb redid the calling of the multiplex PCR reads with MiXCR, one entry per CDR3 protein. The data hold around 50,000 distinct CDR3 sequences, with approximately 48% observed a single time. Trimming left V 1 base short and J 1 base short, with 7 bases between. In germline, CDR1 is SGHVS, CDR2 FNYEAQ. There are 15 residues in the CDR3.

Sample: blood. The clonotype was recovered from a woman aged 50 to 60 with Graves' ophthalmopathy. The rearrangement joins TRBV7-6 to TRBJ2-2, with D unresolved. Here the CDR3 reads CASSLGHLNTGELFF. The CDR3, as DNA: TGTGCCAGCAGCTTAGGGCACTTGAACACCGGGGAGCTGTTTTTT.